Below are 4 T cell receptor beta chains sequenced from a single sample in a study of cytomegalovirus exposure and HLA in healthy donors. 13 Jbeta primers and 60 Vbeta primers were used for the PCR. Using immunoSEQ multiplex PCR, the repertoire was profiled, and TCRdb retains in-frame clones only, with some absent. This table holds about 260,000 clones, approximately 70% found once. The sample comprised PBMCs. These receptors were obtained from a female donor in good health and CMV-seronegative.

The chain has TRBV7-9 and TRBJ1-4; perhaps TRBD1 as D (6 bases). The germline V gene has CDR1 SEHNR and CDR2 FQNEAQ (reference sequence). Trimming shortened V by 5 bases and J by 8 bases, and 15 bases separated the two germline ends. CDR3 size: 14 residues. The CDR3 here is CASSLGAGWEKLFF. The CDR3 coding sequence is TGTGCCAGCAGCCTGGGGGCAGGTTGGGAAAAACTGTTTTTT.

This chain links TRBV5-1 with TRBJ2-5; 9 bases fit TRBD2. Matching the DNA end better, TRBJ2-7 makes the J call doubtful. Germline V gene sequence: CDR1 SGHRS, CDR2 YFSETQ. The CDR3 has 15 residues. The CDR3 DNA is TGCGCCAGCAGCCCACTTCCGACTAGCGGCTACGAGCAGTACTTC. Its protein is CASSPLPTSGYEQYF.

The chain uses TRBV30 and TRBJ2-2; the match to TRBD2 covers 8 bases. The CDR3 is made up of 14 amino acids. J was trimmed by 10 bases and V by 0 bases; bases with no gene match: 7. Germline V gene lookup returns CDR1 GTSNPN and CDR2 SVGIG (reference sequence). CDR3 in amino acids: CAWSVASGPTELFF. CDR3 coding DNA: TGTGCCTGGAGTGTGGCTAGCGGGCCTACGGAGCTGTTTTTT.

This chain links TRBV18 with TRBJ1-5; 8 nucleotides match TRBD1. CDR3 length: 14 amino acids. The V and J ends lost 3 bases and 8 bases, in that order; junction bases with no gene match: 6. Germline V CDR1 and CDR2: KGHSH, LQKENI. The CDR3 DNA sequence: TGTGCCAGCTCACCCACAGGGGGGCGGGAGCCCCAGCATTTT. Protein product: CASSPTGGREPQHF.